One and the same sample provided the 6 T cell receptor beta chains below, sequenced in a study of beta chain features in type 1 diabetes. General study results and limits: Shortening of TCRB CDR3s, moderate but significant, appeared in all four CD4+ subsets of Type 1 diabetes patients.

The antigens of these receptors remain unknown. Expressed TCRB transcripts were sequenced because the isolated RNA had all been reverse transcribed beforehand. The method was immunoSEQ multiplex PCR; TCRdb's version includes in-frame clones alone and lacks a portion of them. This sample has roughly 250,000 clones; around 21% occur once, and the top ten carry 0.028%. The sequenced material came from naive CD4+ T cells from blood. The receptor source for this set is a woman aged 40 to 49 with type 1 diabetes.

The chain employs TRBV4-1 and TRBJ1-2; tentatively, D is TRBD1 (6 bases). The V end lost 3 bases, the J end lost 6 bases, and 11 bases lay between the germline ends. This CDR3 has 13 amino acids. Germline V gene sequence: CDR1 MGHRA, CDR2 YSYEKL. This CDR3 is CASSQLQGDGYTF. The CDR3 DNA sequence: TGCGCCAGCAGCCAGCTACAGGGAGATGGCTACACCTTC.

This clone was counted only a few times. The chain recombines TRBV5-4 with TRBJ2-7; 12 nucleotides agree with TRBD1. The junction had 4 bases not matched to a gene; V was cut back by 4 bases and J by 2 bases. Germline lookup yields CDR1 SGHNT and CDR2 YYREEE (reference sequence). CDR3 length equals 15 residues. The CDR3 is CASSPGQGATYEQYF. CDR3 DNA sequence: TGTGCCAGCAGCCCGGGACAGGGGGCAACCTACGAGCAGTACTTC.

This clone appeared a few times. The chain combines TRBV9 with TRBJ1-6; 7 bases agree with TRBD1. Germline V lookup: CDR1 SGDLS, CDR2 YYNGEE. This CDR3 contains 18 residues. Trimming cost V 3 bases and J 8 bases; bases outside gene matches: 17. The CDR3 loop reads CASSGPFTQGPMDSPLHF. For the CDR3, the DNA is TGTGCCAGCAGCGGGCCCTTCACACAGGGGCCGATGGATTCACCCCTCCACTTT.

In this sample, this clone turned up a few times. J is TRBJ2-7 and V is TRBV30; TRBD2 is a possible D gene (6 bases). Germline assignment: CDR1 GTSNPN and CDR2 SVGIG (reference sequence). The CDR3 spans 14 residues. The V end was cut by 0 bases, the J end by 6 bases, with 15 bases between. This CDR3 is CAWSVAGGEVEQYF. In DNA, the CDR3 is TGTGCCTGGAGTGTGGCAGGCGGGGAGGTCGAGCAGTACTTC. Full variable domain (outside the CDR3, taken from reference TRBV30 and TRBJ2-7): SQTIHQWPATLVQPVGSPLSLECTVEGTSNPNLYWYRQAAGRGLQLLFYSVGIGQISSEVPQNLSASRPQDRQFILSSKKLLLSDSGFYLCAWSVAGGEVEQYFGPGTRLTVT.

V is TRBV9 and J is TRBJ1-2, with D possibly TRBD1 on 5 matching bases. Germline assignment: CDR1 SGDLS and CDR2 YYNGEE. The ends were cut back, 4 bases at V and 1 base at J, with 14 bases in the middle. This CDR3 has 15 residues. The CDR3 DNA follows: TGTGCCAGCAGCCCGAACCTTCAGGGTAACTATGGCTACACCTTC. It yields the protein CASSPNLQGNYGYTF.

This clone was seen a handful of times. V and J are TRBV4-3 and TRBJ1-2, with D unresolved. V was clipped by 0 bases and J by 4 bases, with 15 bases between them. The length of the CDR3 is 16 residues. The germline V gene encodes CDR1 LGHNA and CDR2 YSLEER. CDR3 sequence reads: CASSQDIGPGGYGYTF. DNA of the CDR3: TGCGCCAGCAGCCAAGATATAGGCCCCGGCGGCTATGGCTACACCTTC.